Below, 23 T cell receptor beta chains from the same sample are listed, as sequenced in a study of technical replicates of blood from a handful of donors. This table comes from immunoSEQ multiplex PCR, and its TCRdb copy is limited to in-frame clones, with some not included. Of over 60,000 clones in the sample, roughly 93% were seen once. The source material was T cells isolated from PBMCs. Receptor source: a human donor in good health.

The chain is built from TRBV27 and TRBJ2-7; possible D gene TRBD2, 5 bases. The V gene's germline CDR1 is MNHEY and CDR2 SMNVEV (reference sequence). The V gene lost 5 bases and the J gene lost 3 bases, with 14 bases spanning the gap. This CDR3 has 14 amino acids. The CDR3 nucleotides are TGTGCCAGCAGTCCCGCCGGGGAATTCTACGAGCAGTACTTC. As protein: CASSPAGEFYEQYF.

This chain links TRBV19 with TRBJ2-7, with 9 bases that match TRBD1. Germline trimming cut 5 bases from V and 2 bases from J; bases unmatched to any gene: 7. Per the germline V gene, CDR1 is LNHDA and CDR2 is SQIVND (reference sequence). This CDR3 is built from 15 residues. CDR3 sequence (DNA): TGTGCCAGTAGTGTACCGGGACAGGGCACCTACGAGCAGTACTTC. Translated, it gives CASSVPGQGTYEQYF.

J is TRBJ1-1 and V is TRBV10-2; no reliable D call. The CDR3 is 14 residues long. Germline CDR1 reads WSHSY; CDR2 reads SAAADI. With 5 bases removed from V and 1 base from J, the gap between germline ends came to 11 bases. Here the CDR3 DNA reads TGCGCCAGCAGTATCCGGGAGGGGAACACTGAAGCTTTCTTT. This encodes CASSIREGNTEAFF.

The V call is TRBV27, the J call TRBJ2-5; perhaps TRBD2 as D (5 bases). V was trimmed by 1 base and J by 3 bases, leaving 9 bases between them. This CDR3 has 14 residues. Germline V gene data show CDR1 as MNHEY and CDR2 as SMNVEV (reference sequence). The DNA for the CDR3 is TGTGCCAGCAGTTTATTGGCGGGCAAAGAGACCCAGTACTTC. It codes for CASSLLAGKETQYF.

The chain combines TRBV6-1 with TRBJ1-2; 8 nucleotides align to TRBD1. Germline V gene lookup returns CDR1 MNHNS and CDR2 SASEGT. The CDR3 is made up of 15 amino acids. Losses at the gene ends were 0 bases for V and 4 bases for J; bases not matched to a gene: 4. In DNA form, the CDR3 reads TGTGCCAGCAGTGAAGCGCCAGGGGGCGGCTATGGCTACACCTTC. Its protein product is CASSEAPGGGYGYTF.

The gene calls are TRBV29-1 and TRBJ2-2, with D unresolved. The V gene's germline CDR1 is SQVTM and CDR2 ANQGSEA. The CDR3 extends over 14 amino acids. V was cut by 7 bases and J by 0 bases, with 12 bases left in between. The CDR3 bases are TGCAGCGCCAGTCAGAATGCGAACACCGGGGAGCTGTTTTTT. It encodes CSASQNANTGELFF.

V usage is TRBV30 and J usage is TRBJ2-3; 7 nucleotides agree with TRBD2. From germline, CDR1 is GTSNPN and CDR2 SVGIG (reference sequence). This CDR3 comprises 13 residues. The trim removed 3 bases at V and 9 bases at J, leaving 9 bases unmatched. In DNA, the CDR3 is TGTGCCTGGAGCCTCCCGACTAGCAGCACGCAGTATTTT. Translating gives CAWSLPTSSTQYF.

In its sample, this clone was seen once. The DNA for the CDR3 is TGTGCCAGCAGCGGAATGGGACTAGCTGAGACCCAGTACTTC. Its translation is CASSGMGLAETQYF. The rearrangement joins TRBV5-4 to TRBJ2-5, with 9 nucleotides matching TRBD2. Germline CDR1 SGHNT, CDR2 YYREEE (reference sequence). CDR3 length: 14 amino acids. J was trimmed by 5 bases and V by 4 bases; bases with no gene match: 6.

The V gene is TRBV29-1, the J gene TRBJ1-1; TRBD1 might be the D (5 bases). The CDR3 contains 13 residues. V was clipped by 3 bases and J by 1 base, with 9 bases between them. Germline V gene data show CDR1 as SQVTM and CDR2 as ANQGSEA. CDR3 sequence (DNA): TGCAGCGTTGAGGAACAGGAGAACACTGAAGCTTTCTTT. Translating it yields CSVEEQENTEAFF.

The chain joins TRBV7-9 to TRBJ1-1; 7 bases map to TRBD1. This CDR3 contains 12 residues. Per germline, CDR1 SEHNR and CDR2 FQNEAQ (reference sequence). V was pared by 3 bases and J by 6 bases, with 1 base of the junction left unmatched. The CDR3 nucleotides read TGTGCCAGCAGCTTGACAGGGCCTGAAGCTTTCTTT. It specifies CASSLTGPEAFF.

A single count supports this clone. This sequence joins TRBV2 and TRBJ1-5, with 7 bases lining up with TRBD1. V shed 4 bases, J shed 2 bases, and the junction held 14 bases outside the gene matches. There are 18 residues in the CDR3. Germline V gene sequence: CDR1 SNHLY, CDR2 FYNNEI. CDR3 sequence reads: CASSGPSGGLQGNQPQHF. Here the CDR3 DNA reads TGTGCCAGCAGTGGACCCTCAGGGGGGCTGCAGGGCAATCAGCCCCAGCATTTT. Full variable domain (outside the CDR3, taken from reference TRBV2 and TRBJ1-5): EPEVTQTPSHQVTQMGQEVILRCVPISNHLYFYWYRQILGQKVEFLVSFYNNEISEKSEIFDDQFSVERPDGSNFTLKIRSTKLEDSAMYFCASSGPSGGLQGNQPQHFGDGTRLSIL.

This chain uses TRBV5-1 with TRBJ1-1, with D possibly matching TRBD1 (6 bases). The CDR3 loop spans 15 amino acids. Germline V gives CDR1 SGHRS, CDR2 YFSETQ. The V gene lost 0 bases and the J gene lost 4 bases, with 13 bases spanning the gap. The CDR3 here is CASSLAGGQVTEAFF. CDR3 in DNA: TGCGCCAGCAGCTTGGCCGGGGGGCAGGTCACTGAAGCTTTCTTT.

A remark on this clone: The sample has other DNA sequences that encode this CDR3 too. The CDR3: CASSYRGNTEAFF. CDR3 nucleotides: TGTGCCAGCAGTTACAGGGGGAACACTGAAGCTTTCTTT. The chain carries TRBV6-5 and TRBJ1-1; TRBD1 might be the D (5 bases). Germline lookup yields CDR1 MNHEY and CDR2 SVGAGI. The CDR3 totals 13 residues. With 2 bases removed from V and 1 base from J, the gap between germline ends came to 5 bases.

CDR3 residues: CASSSMGQPENIQYF. The CDR3 DNA follows: TGCGCCAGCAGCTCCATGGGACAGCCCGAAAACATTCAGTACTTC. The chain combines TRBV5-1 with TRBJ2-4, with TRBD1 matching over 7 bases. The CDR3 spans 15 residues. CDR1 SGHRS and CDR2 YFSETQ come from the germline V gene. The V and J ends lost 3 bases and 5 bases, in that order; junction bases with no gene match: 8.

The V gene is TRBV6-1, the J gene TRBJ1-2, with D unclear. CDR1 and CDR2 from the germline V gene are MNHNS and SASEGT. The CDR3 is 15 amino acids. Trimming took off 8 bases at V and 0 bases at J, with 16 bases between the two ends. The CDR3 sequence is CASGALFDPNYGYTF. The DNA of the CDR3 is TGTGCCAGCGGAGCGCTCTTTGATCCTAACTATGGCTACACCTTC.

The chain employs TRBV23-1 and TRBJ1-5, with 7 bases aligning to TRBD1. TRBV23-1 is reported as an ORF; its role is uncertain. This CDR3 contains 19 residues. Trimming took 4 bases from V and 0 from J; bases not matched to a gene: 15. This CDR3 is CASSLPLPDRAHSNQPQHF. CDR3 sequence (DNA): TGCGCCAGCAGTCTTCCTTTACCCGACAGGGCCCATAGCAATCAGCCCCAGCATTTT.

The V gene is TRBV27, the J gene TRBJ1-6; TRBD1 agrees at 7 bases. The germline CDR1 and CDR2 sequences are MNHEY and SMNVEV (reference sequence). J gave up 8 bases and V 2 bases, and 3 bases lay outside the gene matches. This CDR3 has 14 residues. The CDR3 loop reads CASSLTGVDSPLHF. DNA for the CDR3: TGTGCCAGCAGTTTAACAGGGGTGGATTCACCCCTCCACTTT.

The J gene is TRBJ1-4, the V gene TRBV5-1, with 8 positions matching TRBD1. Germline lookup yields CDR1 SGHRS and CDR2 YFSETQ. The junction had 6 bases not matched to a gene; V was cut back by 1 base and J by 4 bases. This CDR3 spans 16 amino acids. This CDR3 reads CASSLISGQGNEKLFF. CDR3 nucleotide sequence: TGCGCCAGCAGCTTGATATCTGGACAGGGTAATGAAAAACTGTTTTTT.

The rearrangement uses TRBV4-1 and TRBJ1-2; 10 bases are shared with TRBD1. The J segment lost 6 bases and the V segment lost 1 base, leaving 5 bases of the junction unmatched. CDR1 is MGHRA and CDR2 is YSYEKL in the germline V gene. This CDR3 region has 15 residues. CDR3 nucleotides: TGCGCCAGCAGCCAAGCCACGGACAGGGGGAATGGCTACACCTTC. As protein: CASSQATDRGNGYTF.

The CDR3: CASSVELNNSPLHF. As DNA, the CDR3 is TGTGCCAGCAGCGTAGAACTGAACAATTCACCCCTCCACTTT. This chain uses TRBV9 with TRBJ1-6; D call uncertain. The CDR3 runs 14 residues. Trimming removed 0 bases from V and 7 bases from J, with 8 bases in between. Germline V gene data show CDR1 as SGDLS and CDR2 as YYNGEE.

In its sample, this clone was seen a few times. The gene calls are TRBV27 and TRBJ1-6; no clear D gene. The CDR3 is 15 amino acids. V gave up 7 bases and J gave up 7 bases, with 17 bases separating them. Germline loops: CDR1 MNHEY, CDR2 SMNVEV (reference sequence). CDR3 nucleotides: TGTGCCAGCACCTTCGGAGGACTTAGGAATTCACCCCTCCACTTT. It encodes CASTFGGLRNSPLHF.

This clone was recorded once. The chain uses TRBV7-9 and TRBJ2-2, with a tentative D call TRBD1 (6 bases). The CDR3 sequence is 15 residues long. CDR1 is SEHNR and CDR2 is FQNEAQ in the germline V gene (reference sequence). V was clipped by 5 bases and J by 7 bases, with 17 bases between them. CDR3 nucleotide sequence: TGTGCCAGCAGCCAAACAGGGTCTTGGGTCGGGGAGCTGTTTTTT. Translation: CASSQTGSWVGELFF.

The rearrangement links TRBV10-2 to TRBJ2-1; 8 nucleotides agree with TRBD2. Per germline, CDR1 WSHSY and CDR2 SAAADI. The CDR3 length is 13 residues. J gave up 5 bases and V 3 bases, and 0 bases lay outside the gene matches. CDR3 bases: TGCGCCAGCAGTGACGGGGGGGACAATGAGCAGTTCTTC. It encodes CASSDGGDNEQFF.